Listed below are T cell receptor beta chains from one sample, sequenced in a study of T cell responses to AZD1222 COVID-19 vaccine. Here immunoSEQ multiplex PCR was the method, and the copy in TCRdb shows in-frame clones only, minus some. The sample has about 140,000 clones, 90% to 95% seen once; the top ten hold 0.75% to 1%. The material sequenced was peripheral blood, taken on day 0 of MenACWY control vaccination. These TCRs come from an adult in good health. Both conserved end residues are part of each CDR3. The D gene is left open where the match is weak. Part of the rows lack a size; the others show once, few, many or a class for expanded clones.

v_gene,j_gene,d_gene,abundance,CDR3aa,CDR3nt
TRBV6-2/TRBV6-3,TRBJ1-6,-,-,CASNPGSYNSPLHF,TGTGCCAGCAACCCGGGTTCCTATAATTCACCCCTCCACTTT
TRBV28,TRBJ2-7,-,-,CASSFFIGDYEQYF,TGTGCCAGCAGTTTCTTCATTGGCGACTACGAGCAGTACTTC
TRBV10-1,TRBJ2-2,TRBD1,-,CASSGTGGGLTGELFF,TGCGCCAGCAGTGGCACAGGGGGCGGCCTCACCGGGGAGCTGTTTTTT
TRBV2,TRBJ2-7,TRBD2,-,CASSALGGGDGEQYF,TGTGCCAGCAGTGCCCTGGGCGGGGGGGATGGTGAGCAGTACTTC
TRBV9,TRBJ2-3,-,-,CASSVSDGFYTDTQYF,TGTGCCAGCAGCGTAAGTGACGGGTTCTACACAGATACGCAGTATTTT
TRBV2,TRBJ1-3,TRBD1,-,CASSLGQGNTIYF,TGTGCCAGCAGTTTAGGACAGGGGAACACCATATATTTT
TRBV5-1,TRBJ2-1,TRBD2,-,CASSLTRLAGHNEQFF,TGCGCCAGCAGCTTGACCCGTCTAGCGGGACACAATGAGCAGTTCTTC
TRBV5-1,TRBJ1-5,-,-,CASSLAGVGNQPQHF,TGCGCCAGCAGCTTGGCGGGAGTAGGCAATCAGCCCCAGCATTTT
TRBV5-1,TRBJ1-1,-,-,CASRDNAGTEAFF,TGCGCCAGCAGAGACAACGCGGGCACTGAAGCTTTCTTT
TRBV9,TRBJ1-1,TRBD1,-,CASSAVQGAAEAFF,TGTGCCAGCAGCGCGGTCCAGGGGGCGGCTGAAGCTTTCTTT
TRBV27,TRBJ1-1,-,-,CASSPLWGGTEAFF,TGTGCCAGCAGTCCACTCTGGGGGGGAACTGAAGCTTTCTTT
TRBV24-1,TRBJ2-5,TRBD1,once,CATSDRNRGEETQYF,TGTGCCACCAGTGACCGTAACAGGGGAGAGGAGACCCAGTACTTC
TRBV6-2/TRBV6-3,TRBJ2-7,-,-,CASSSTGTSYEQYF,TGTGCCAGCAGCTCCACAGGGACTTCCTACGAGCAGTACTTC
TRBV7-3,TRBJ2-1,-,-,CASSLHGPRGGYNEQFF,TGTGCCAGCAGCTTACACGGCCCCAGGGGGGGGTACAATGAGCAGTTCTTC
TRBV5-1,TRBJ2-5,TRBD2,-,CASTGGAEETQYF,TGCGCCAGCACCGGGGGGGCCGAGGAGACCCAGTACTTC
TRBV19,TRBJ2-6,TRBD1,-,CASSKDRAGANVLTF,TGTGCCAGTAGTAAAGACAGGGCTGGGGCCAACGTCCTGACTTTC
TRBV2,TRBJ2-6,-,few,CASTRHIRSGANVLTF,TGTGCCAGCACTCGACATATCCGCTCTGGGGCCAACGTCCTGACTTTC
TRBV24-1,TRBJ1-5,-,-,CATSGLPGTEPYSNQPQHF,TGTGCCACCAGTGGGCTACCCGGGACGGAGCCTTATAGCAATCAGCCCCAGCATTTT
TRBV9,TRBJ2-2,TRBD1,-,CASGRQGPTGELFF,TGTGCCAGCGGTAGACAGGGGCCCACCGGGGAGCTGTTTTTT
TRBV7-9,TRBJ2-1,TRBD2,-,CASTRTSIYNEQFF,TGTGCCAGCACCCGGACTAGCATATACAATGAGCAGTTCTTC
TRBV6-2/TRBV6-3,TRBJ2-5,TRBD2,-,CASSYPEGLAGFKRETQYF,TGTGCCAGCAGTTACCCGGAGGGACTAGCGGGGTTCAAGCGGGAGACCCAGTACTTC
TRBV5-8,TRBJ1-1,-,-,CASSQVVNTEAFF,TGTGCCAGCAGCCAGGTCGTGAACACTGAAGCTTTCTTT